These T cell receptor beta chains were read from a single sample in a study of T cell repertoires in cytomegalovirus infection. TCRdb reprocessed the reads with MiXCR, giving one entry per CDR3 protein. The sample has about 270,000 distinct CDR3 sequences, approximately 22% seen once. No antigen is known for these receptors. This material consisted of cultured PBMCs, taken from culture after CMV antigen stimulation. These receptors originate from a human donor in good health (CMV status not recorded). Some clones in this sample may be carry-over from other donors' samples. Each CDR3 is given with its conserved first and last residue. A D gene is named only where the DNA matches it firmly. Only some rows state a clone size, as once, few, many or a class for expanded clones.

j_call d_call v_call clone_size cdr3_aa cdr3_nt
TRBJ1-1 NA TRBV7-8 few CASTDPLTGSNTEAFF TGTGCCAGCACCGATCCCCTTACAGGGTCCAACACTGAAGCTTTCTTT
TRBJ1-1 NA TRBV7-3 NA CASSTSGVVENTEAFF TGTGCCAGCAGCACAAGTGGGGTAGTGGAGAACACTGAAGCTTTCTTT
TRBJ2-7 NA TRBV5-4 NA CASSPAIGNYEQYF TGTGCCAGCAGCCCGGCCATCGGGAACTACGAGCAGTACTTC
TRBJ2-7 NA TRBV7-3 many CASQPPDLIFNTYEQYF TGTGCCAGCCAACCCCCCGACCTGATCTTTAATACCTACGAGCAGTACTTC
TRBJ1-2 NA TRBV9 few CASSPRGDGGYTF TGTGCCAGCAGCCCGAGAGGGGATGGTGGCTACACCTTC
TRBJ1-2 TRBD1 TRBV7-8 NA CASSLDPTGRTNYGYTF TGTGCCAGCAGCTTAGATCCGACAGGGCGGACTAACTATGGCTACACCTTC
TRBJ2-1 TRBD1 TRBV10-2 NA CASSRVQGVLVKDDQFF TGCGCCAGCAGCAGAGTACAGGGGGTGCTGGTAAAGGATGATCAGTTCTTC
TRBJ1-4 NA TRBV12-3/TRBV12-4 NA CASSFGAGNEKLFF TGTGCCAGCAGTTTCGGTGCCGGCAATGAAAAACTGTTTTTT
TRBJ2-1 NA TRBV28 NA CASSIRDWYLSAGEQFF TGTGCCAGCAGTATCAGAGACTGGTATCTTAGTGCGGGTGAGCAGTTCTTC
TRBJ1-5 NA TRBV12-3/TRBV12-4 few CASSVGTGQPQHF TGTGCCAGCAGTGTAGGGACGGGTCAGCCCCAGCATTTT
TRBJ1-2 TRBD1 TRBV20-1 few CSASGQGNYGYTF TGCAGTGCTTCGGGACAGGGAAACTATGGCTACACCTTC
TRBJ1-1 TRBD1 TRBV5-1 NA CASSTLTGGNTEAFF TGCGCCAGCAGCACACTCACAGGGGGGAACACTGAAGCTTTCTTT
TRBJ2-1 NA TRBV7-2 NA CASSSNRDTQFF TGTGCCAGCAGTTCTAACCGGGACACCCAGTTCTTC
TRBJ2-3 TRBD1 TRBV7-8 NA CASSLYRGRTDTQYF TGTGCCAGCAGCTTATACAGGGGGCGCACAGATACGCAGTATTTT
TRBJ2-3 TRBD2 TRBV7-8 many CASSAIVDSGRVTDTQYF TGTGCCAGCAGCGCGATTGTAGATAGCGGGAGGGTCACAGATACGCAGTATTTT
TRBJ2-1 TRBD1 TRBV5-6 NA CASSLGTDRGGYNEQFF TGTGCCAGCAGCTTGGGGACGGACAGGGGCGGCTACAATGAGCAGTTCTTC
TRBJ2-7 NA TRBV15 NA CATSPGRGPAYEQYF TGTGCCACCAGCCCAGGGAGGGGGCCCGCCTACGAGCAGTACTTC
TRBJ1-1 NA TRBV6-1 few CASSQQMIGTEAFF TGTGCCAGCAGTCAACAGATGATTGGCACTGAAGCTTTCTTT
TRBJ1-6 TRBD1 TRBV19 few CATGTELNSPLHF TGTGCCACAGGGACAGAACTAAATTCACCCCTCCACTTT
TRBJ2-4 TRBD2 TRBV7-2 NA CASSFTGLAGDPGAKNIQYF TGTGCCAGCAGCTTTACGGGACTAGCGGGAGACCCGGGGGCCAAAAACATTCAGTACTTC